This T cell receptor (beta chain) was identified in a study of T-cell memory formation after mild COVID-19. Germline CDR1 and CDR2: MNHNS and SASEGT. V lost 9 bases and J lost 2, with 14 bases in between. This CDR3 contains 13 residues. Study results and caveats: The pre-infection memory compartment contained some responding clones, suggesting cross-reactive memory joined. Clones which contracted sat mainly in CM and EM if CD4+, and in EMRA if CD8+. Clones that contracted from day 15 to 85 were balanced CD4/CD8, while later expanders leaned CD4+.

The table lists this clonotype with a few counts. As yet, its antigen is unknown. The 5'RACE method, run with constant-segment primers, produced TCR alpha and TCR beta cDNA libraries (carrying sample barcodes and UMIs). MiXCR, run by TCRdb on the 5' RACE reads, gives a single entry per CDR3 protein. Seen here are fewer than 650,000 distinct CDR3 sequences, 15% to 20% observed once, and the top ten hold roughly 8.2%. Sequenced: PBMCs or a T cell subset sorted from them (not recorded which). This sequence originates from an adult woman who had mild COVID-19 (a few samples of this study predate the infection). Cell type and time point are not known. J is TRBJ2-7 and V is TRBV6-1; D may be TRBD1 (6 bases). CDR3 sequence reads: CASQSTGAYEQYF. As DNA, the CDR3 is TGTGCCAGTCAATCGACAGGCGCCTACGAGCAGTACTTC.